A selection of T cell receptor beta chains follows, all from one sample in a study of blood T cell repertoires in COVID-19. Libraries were prepared by immunoSEQ multiplex PCR; TCRdb keeps only in-frame clonotypes and omits some of them. The sample lists 150,000 to 200,000 clones; 70% to 90% were seen once. The sample consisted of peripheral blood. These receptors all stem from a man between 45 and 60 years old with active or convalescent COVID-19. CDR3s include the opening cysteine and the closing phenylalanine or tryptophan. A D gene is named only where the DNA matches it firmly. Rows may omit the clone size; those that give it use once, few, many or a size class.

TGTGCCAGCTCACCAAGCCGGGACAGGGGACGAGCAGTTGAAGCTTTCTTT	CASSPSRDRGRAVEAFF	TRBV18	TRBJ1-1	TRBD1	NA
TGCGCCAGCAGACCCTGGACAAGTAGCACAGATACGCAGTATTTT	CASRPWTSSTDTQYF	TRBV5-1	TRBJ2-3	NA	NA
TGTGCCAGCACCCCATTGGACCTGAAGGGGAATGGCTACACCTTC	CASTPLDLKGNGYTF	TRBV6-5	TRBJ1-2	NA	NA
TGTGCCAGCAGCCAAGAAGGGGGCGCAGGCGAAAAACTGTTTTTT	CASSQEGGAGEKLFF	TRBV14	TRBJ1-4	TRBD1	NA
TGTGCCTGGAGTGTAAGGGACAGGGTAGTAGGCTCACCCCTCCACTTT	CAWSVRDRVVGSPLHF	TRBV30	TRBJ1-6	TRBD1	NA
TGTGCCACCTCCGGGCGAAGAACGGGGGAAAAACTGTTTTTT	CATSGRRTGEKLFF	TRBV15	TRBJ1-4	NA	NA
TGTGCCAGCATGTCGAGTAACTATGGCTACACCTTC	CASMSSNYGYTF	TRBV28	TRBJ1-2	NA	NA
TGTGCCAGCAGTAGACAGGGTACGGTCCAAGAGACCCAGTACTTC	CASSRQGTVQETQYF	TRBV6-2/TRBV6-3	TRBJ2-5	TRBD1	NA
TGTGCCAGCAGCCGTGACAGCGGGAGTGGCTACACCTTC	CASSRDSGSGYTF	TRBV6-5	TRBJ1-2	NA	NA
TGTGCCACCAGCAGAGTGGGGACAGGGGGCAATGAGCAGTTCTTC	CATSRVGTGGNEQFF	TRBV15	TRBJ2-1	TRBD1	NA
TGTGCCAGCAGCCAATTGGAGGGGGCTCGCTCACCCCTCCACTTT	CASSQLEGARSPLHF	TRBV14	TRBJ1-6	TRBD1	NA
TGTGCCACCAGCAGAGGCGACACAGATACGCAGTATTTT	CATSRGDTDTQYF	TRBV15	TRBJ2-3	NA	NA
TGCAGTGCTAGTTACGAGGGGAGGTTCTACGAGCAGTACTTC	CSASYEGRFYEQYF	TRBV20-1	TRBJ2-7	NA	NA
TGTGCCAGCAGCTTAGATTCCGGGTTTTTTAGACCCCTCCACTTT	CASSLDSGFFRPLHF	TRBV7-2	TRBJ1-6	NA	NA
TGTGCCAGCAGCTCCCTGGGGGGAGGGAGCACAGATACGCAGTATTTT	CASSSLGGGSTDTQYF	TRBV7-2	TRBJ2-3	TRBD2	NA
TGTGCCAGCAGCTTATCCTATTCCCCTGGAAACACCATATATTTT	CASSLSYSPGNTIYF	TRBV11-3	TRBJ1-3	NA	NA
TGTGCCATCAGTGAGGGACAGGCCTATGGCTACACCTTC	CAISEGQAYGYTF	TRBV10-3	TRBJ1-2	TRBD1	once
TGTGCCAGCAGTTACGTTTTCCGAGGGATGAACACTGAAGCTTTCTTT	CASSYVFRGMNTEAFF	TRBV6-2/TRBV6-3	TRBJ1-1	NA	NA
TGTGCCAGCAGCGGACAGGGGGCGTCCTACGAGCAGTACTTC	CASSGQGASYEQYF	TRBV5-5	TRBJ2-7	TRBD1	NA
TGTGCCAGCAGCCCGAGCTCTGGGGCCAACGTCCTGACTTTC	CASSPSSGANVLTF	TRBV4-2	TRBJ2-6	NA	NA
TGTGCCAGCAGTGAAGCGTGGGAGGGGTATGGCTACACCTTC	CASSEAWEGYGYTF	TRBV6-1	TRBJ1-2	NA	NA
TGTGCCAGCAGCTCATCCCTTGGGGGACAGGGGTTAGATACGCAGTATTTT	CASSSSLGGQGLDTQYF	TRBV7-6	TRBJ2-3	TRBD1	NA
TGTGCCAGCAGCTTAATGGGACAGGTCACAGATACGCAGTATTTT	CASSLMGQVTDTQYF	TRBV7-9	TRBJ2-3	TRBD1	once
TGTGCCAGCAGCTTAGGTCAGAGAGCGGATACGCAGTATTTT	CASSLGQRADTQYF	TRBV7-9	TRBJ2-3	NA	few
TGTGCCAGCTCACCACCGACGAACCAGGGTGGTGAAAAACTGTTTTTT	CASSPPTNQGGEKLFF	TRBV18	TRBJ1-4	NA	NA
TGTGCCAGCAGCTCAGCCAGGGTGGACTACAATGAGCAGTTCTTC	CASSSARVDYNEQFF	TRBV7-9	TRBJ2-1	NA	NA
TGTGCCAGCAGCTTAATGGCCGGGGGGGAGGACACTGAAGCTTTCTTT	CASSLMAGGEDTEAFF	TRBV7-3	TRBJ1-1	NA	NA
TGTGCCACCGGCGATCAGCGGGAGCTTAATGAGCAGTTCTTC	CATGDQRELNEQFF	TRBV15	TRBJ2-1	TRBD2	NA
TGTGCCAGTAGTATAGATTCTCCAGGGCAACAAGAGACCCAGTACTTC	CASSIDSPGQQETQYF	TRBV19	TRBJ2-5	NA	once
TGTGCCAGTGGGCTAGCGGGCACAATAGATACGCAGTATTTT	CASGLAGTIDTQYF	TRBV2	TRBJ2-3	TRBD2	NA
TGTGCCAGCAACCTGGCCCCTCGGGACTACACCTTC	CASNLAPRDYTF	TRBV28	TRBJ1-2	NA	NA
TGTGCCAGCAGCCAAGATCCCGCAGGGACTAGCACAGATACGCAGTATTTT	CASSQDPAGTSTDTQYF	TRBV14	TRBJ2-3	NA	few
TGTGCCAGCAGCTTGGGTGGGACAGCCACGGAGACCCAGTACTTC	CASSLGGTATETQYF	TRBV5-4	TRBJ2-5	TRBD1	NA
TGTGCCAGCACCGAAGCGGAGGATGGCTACACCTTC	CASTEAEDGYTF	TRBV7-9	TRBJ1-2	NA	NA
TGCAGCGTTGAGCTAGCGGGAAGAGAGACCCAGTACTTC	CSVELAGRETQYF	TRBV29-1	TRBJ2-5	TRBD2	once